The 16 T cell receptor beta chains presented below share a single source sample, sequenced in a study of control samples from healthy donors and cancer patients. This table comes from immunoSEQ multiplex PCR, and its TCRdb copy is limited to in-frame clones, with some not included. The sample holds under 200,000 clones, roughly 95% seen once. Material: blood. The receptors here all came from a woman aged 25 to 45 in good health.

For the CDR3, the DNA is TGTGCCAGCAGTCTGCGGAGGGGGCCCGACACCGGGGAGCTGTTTTTT. Amino acid sequence: CASSLRRGPDTGELFF. The V call is TRBV2, the J call TRBJ2-2; maybe TRBD1 (7 bases). This CDR3 has 16 residues. The V gene's germline CDR1 is SNHLY and CDR2 FYNNEI. V was clipped by 5 bases and J by 3 bases, with 16 bases between them.

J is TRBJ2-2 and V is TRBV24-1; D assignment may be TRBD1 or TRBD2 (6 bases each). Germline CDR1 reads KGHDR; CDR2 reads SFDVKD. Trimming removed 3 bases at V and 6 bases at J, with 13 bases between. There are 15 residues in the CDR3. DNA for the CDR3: TGTGCCACCAGTGATCCCTACAGGGAGGCCGGGGAGCTGTTTTTT. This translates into CATSDPYREAGELFF.

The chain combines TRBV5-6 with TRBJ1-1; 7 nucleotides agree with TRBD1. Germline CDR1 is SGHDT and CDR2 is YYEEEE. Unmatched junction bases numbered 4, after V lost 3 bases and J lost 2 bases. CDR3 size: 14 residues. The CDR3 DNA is TGTGCCAGCAGCTCCAGGACAGGCAACACTGAAGCTTTCTTT. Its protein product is CASSSRTGNTEAFF. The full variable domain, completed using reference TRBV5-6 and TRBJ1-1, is DAGVTQSPTHLIKTRGQQVTLRCSPKSGHDTVSWYQQALGQGPQFIFQYYEEEERQRGNFPDRFSGHQFPNYSSELNVNALLLGDSALYLCASSSRTGNTEAFFGQGTRLTVV.

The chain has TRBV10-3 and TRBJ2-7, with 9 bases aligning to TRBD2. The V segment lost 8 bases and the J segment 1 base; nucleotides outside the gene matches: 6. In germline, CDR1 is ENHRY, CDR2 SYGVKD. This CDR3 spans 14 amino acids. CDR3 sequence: CAIRSGSGSYEQYF. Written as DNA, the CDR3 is TGTGCCATCCGTAGCGGGAGCGGGTCCTACGAGCAGTACTTC.

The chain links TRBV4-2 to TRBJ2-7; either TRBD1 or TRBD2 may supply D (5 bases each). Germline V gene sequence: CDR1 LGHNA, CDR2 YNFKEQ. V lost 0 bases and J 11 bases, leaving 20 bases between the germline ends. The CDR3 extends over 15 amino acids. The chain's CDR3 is CASSQERGITLGEYF. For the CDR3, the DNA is TGTGCCAGCAGCCAAGAGAGGGGCATTACCCTGGGCGAGTACTTC.

The CDR3 protein is CASSGLLNTEAFF. In DNA, the CDR3 is TGTGCCAGCAGTGGACTGCTGAACACTGAAGCTTTCTTT. The V gene is TRBV5-4, the J gene TRBJ1-1; no reliable D call. The CDR3 runs to 13 residues. The ends were cut back, 5 bases at V and 0 bases at J, with 8 bases in the middle. The germline gives CDR1 SGHNT, CDR2 YYREEE (reference sequence).

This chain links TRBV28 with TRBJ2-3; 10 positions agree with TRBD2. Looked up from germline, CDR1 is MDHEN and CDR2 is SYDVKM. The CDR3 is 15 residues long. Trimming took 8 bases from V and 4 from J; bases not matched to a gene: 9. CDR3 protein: CASGSGLAGADTQYF. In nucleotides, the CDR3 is TGTGCCAGCGGATCCGGCCTAGCGGGAGCAGATACGCAGTATTTT.

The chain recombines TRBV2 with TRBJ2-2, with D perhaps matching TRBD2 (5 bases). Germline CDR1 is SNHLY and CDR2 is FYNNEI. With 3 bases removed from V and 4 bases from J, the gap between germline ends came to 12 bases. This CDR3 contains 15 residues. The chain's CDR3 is CASSDAIRGTGELFF. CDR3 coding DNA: TGTGCCAGCAGTGATGCAATCCGGGGCACCGGGGAGCTGTTTTTT.

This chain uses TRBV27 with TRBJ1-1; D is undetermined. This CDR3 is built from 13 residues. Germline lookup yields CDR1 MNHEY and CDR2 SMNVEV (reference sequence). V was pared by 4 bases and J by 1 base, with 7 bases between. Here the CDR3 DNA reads TGTGCCAGCAGTTCCACGAGGAACACTGAAGCTTTCTTT. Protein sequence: CASSSTRNTEAFF.

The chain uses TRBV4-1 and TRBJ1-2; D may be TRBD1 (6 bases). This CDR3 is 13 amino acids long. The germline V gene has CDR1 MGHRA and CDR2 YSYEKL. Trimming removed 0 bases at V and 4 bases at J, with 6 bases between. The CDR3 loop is CASSQDRGYGYTF. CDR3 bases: TGCGCCAGCAGCCAAGACAGGGGCTATGGCTACACCTTC.

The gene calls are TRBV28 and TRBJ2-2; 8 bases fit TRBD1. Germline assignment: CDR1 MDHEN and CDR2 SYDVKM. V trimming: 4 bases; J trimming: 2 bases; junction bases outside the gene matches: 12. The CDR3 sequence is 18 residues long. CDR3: CASSSPRTGLRNTGELFF. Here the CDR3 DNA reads TGTGCCAGCAGTTCCCCAAGGACAGGGCTTCGTAACACCGGGGAGCTGTTTTTT.

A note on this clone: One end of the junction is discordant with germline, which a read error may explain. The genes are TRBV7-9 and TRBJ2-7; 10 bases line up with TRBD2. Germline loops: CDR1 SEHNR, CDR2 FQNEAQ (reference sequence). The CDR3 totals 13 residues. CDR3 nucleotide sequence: TGTGCCAGCAGCCTAGCGGGAGTTAACGAGCAGTACTTC. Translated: CASSLAGVNEQYF.

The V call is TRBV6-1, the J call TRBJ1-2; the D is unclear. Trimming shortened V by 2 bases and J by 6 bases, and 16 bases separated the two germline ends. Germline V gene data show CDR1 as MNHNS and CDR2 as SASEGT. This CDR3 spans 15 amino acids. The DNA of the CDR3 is TGTGCCAGCAGTGAATTTGAAGGGCGGCAGCATGGCTACACCTTC. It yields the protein CASSEFEGRQHGYTF.

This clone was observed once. The CDR3 loop is CASMPTRGHIDGYTF. DNA of the CDR3: TGTGCCAGTATGCCGACCAGGGGGCATATTGATGGCTACACCTTC. The chain carries TRBV19 and TRBJ1-2; TRBD1 aligns across 8 bases. The CDR3 spans 15 residues. After removal of 7 bases from V and 6 bases from J, the junction contained 13 bases not matched to a gene. The germline CDR1 and CDR2 sequences are LNHDA and SQIVND (reference sequence).

In DNA, the CDR3 is TGTGCCAGCAGTTGGGGGGGTGCTGGTAAGCAGTACTTC. Its protein is CASSWGGAGKQYF. The rearrangement links TRBV28 to TRBJ2-7, with TRBD2 matching 7 bases. With V trimmed by 4 bases and J by 8 bases, 8 bases remained unmatched. From germline, CDR1 is MDHEN and CDR2 SYDVKM. The CDR3 covers 13 residues. Filled out from reference TRBV28 and TRBJ2-7, the complete variable domain reads DVKVTQSSRYLVKRTGEKVFLECVQDMDHENMFWYRQDPGLGLRLIYFSYDVKMKEKGDIPEGYSVSREKKERFSLILESASTNQTSMYLCASSWGGAGKQYFGPGTRLTVT.

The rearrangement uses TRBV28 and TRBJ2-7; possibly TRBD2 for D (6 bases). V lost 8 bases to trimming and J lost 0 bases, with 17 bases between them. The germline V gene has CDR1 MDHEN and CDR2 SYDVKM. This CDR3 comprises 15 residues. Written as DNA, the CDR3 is TGTGCCAGCCGCCGGGGAGCGGGCCCCTCCTACGAGCAGTACTTC. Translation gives CASRRGAGPSYEQYF.